This passage covers 5 T cell receptor beta chains from one sample sequenced in a study of blood T cell repertoires in COVID-19. Profiling relied on immunoSEQ multiplex PCR, and the TCRdb table lists in-frame clones only, not all of them. The table shows 100,000 or so clones, with approximately 90% occurring only once. Sequenced sample: peripheral blood. Every receptor here comes from a man between 60 and 75 years old with acute or convalescent COVID-19.

The CDR3 coding sequence is TGTGCCAGCAGCCCGACTAGCGGGAGGAACACCGGGGAGCTGTTTTTT. Translation gives CASSPTSGRNTGELFF. The chain couples TRBV11-3 to TRBJ2-2; 12 nucleotides align to TRBD2. The CDR3 loop spans 16 amino acids. Germline CDR1 reads SGHNT; CDR2 reads YENEEA. J gave up 1 base and V 5 bases, and 2 bases lay outside the gene matches.

The chain joins TRBV6-6 to TRBJ1-5, with a possible D match to TRBD1 (6 bases). Between the trimmed V and J ends, which lost 8 bases and 1 base, there was a span of 15 bases. This CDR3 has 15 amino acids. Germline assignment: CDR1 MNHNY and CDR2 SVGAGI (reference sequence). Written as DNA, the CDR3 is TGTGCCAGCTTCCGGTCCACAGGGAGCAATCAGCCCCAGCATTTT. Translation gives CASFRSTGSNQPQHF.

V and J are TRBV19 and TRBJ1-4; 7 nucleotides line up with TRBD1. The CDR3 length is 15 residues. Germline CDR1 and CDR2: LNHDA and SQIVND (reference sequence). V was clipped by 6 bases and J by 2 bases; unmatched bases: 6. CDR3 amino acids: CASRGTDATNEKLFF. The CDR3 nucleotides read TGTGCCAGTAGAGGGACAGACGCTACTAATGAAAAACTGTTTTTT.

This clone was recorded once. The chain has TRBV28 and TRBJ1-1, with D hard to call. CDR1 and CDR2 from the germline V gene are MDHEN and SYDVKM. Trimming removed 3 bases from V and 8 bases from J, with 10 bases in between. The CDR3 contains 12 residues. The DNA of the CDR3 is TGTGCCAGCAGTTTTCGGCCCGGGGAAGCTTTCTTT. This codes for CASSFRPGEAFF.

In this sample, this clone turned up once. The chain recombines TRBV30 with TRBJ1-6, with 10 bases aligning to TRBD1. CDR1 and CDR2 from the germline V gene are GTSNPN and SVGIG (reference sequence). J gave up 6 bases and V 7 bases, and 6 bases lay outside the gene matches. The CDR3 has 14 residues. The CDR3 region has the DNA TGTGCCTTGACAGGGGGCAATCGTAATTCACCCCTCCACTTT. It yields the protein CALTGGNRNSPLHF.